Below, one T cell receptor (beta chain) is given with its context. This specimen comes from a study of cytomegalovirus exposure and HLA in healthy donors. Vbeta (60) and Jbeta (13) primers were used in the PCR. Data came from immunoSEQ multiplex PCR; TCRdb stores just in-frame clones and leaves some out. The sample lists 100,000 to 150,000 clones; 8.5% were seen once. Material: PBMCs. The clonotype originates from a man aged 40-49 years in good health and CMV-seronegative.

DNA for the CDR3: TGCGCCAGCAGCTTGGCCAGCGAAACTGATACGCAGTATTTT. It is translated as CASSLASETDTQYF. The V and J genes are TRBV5-1 and TRBJ2-3, with unresolved D. The V end lost 0 bases, the J end lost 6 bases, and 11 bases lay between the germline ends. Germline values: CDR1 SGHRS, CDR2 YFSETQ. The CDR3 spans 14 residues.